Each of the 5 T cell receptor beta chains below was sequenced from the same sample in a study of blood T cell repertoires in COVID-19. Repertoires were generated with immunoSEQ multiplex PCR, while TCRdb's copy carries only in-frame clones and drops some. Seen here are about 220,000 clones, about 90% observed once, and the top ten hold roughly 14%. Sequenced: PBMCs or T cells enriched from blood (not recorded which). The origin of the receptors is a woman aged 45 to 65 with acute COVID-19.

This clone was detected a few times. The CDR3: CASGFDLREKLFF. The CDR3 DNA follows: TGTGCCAGCGGGTTCGACTTGAGAGAAAAACTGTTTTTT. V is TRBV6-5 and J is TRBJ1-4; D is unresolved. The germline V and J ends were trimmed by 8 bases and 8 bases, with 15 bases remaining between them. The CDR3 is 13 residues long. In germline, CDR1 is MNHEY, CDR2 SVGAGI.

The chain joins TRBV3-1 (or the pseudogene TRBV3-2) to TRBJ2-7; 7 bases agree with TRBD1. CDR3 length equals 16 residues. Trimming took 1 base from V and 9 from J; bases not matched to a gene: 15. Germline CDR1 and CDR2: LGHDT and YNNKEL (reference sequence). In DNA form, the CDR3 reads TGTGCCAGCAGCCAAGGAACCGGGACAGCCGAGATCCGGCAGTACTTC. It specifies CASSQGTGTAEIRQYF.

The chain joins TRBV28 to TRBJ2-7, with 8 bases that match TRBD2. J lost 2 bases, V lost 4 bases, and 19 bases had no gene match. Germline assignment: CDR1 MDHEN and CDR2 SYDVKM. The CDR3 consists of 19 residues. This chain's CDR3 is CASSSIVGGLAGATYEQYF. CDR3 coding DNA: TGTGCCAGCAGTTCCATAGTGGGGGGCCTAGCGGGTGCTACCTACGAGCAGTACTTC.

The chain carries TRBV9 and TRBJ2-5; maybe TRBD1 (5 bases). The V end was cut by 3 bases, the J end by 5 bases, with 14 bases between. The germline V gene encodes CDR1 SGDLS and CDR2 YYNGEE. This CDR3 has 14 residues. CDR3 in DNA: TGTGCCAGCAGCGCGACCAGGGTTTCGGAGACCCAGTACTTC. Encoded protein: CASSATRVSETQYF.

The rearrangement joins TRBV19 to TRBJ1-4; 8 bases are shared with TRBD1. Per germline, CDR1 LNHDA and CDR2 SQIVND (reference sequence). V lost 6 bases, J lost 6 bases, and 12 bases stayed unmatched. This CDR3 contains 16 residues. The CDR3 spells CASRNRGGTSDEKLFF. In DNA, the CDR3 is TGTGCCAGTAGAAACAGGGGGGGCACCTCTGATGAAAAACTGTTTTTT.